This is a list of T cell receptor beta chains from one sample in a study of shared clonotypes between healthy human individuals. Clones were read by immunoSEQ multiplex PCR, and TCRdb kept only the in-frame ones, dropping some. Altogether about 480,000 clones are present, around 79% being singletons, with the ten largest covering 10% to 15%. The sample taken for sequencing was PBMCs. The receptors come from a middle-aged woman in good health. Some clones in this sample may be carry-over from other donors' samples. CDR3s include the opening cysteine and the closing phenylalanine or tryptophan.

TRBV28	15	TRBJ2-7	CASSSSGSDSYEQYF
TRBV28	15	TRBJ1-3	CASIKGDYSGNTIYF
TRBV30	13	TRBJ1-6	CAWGDVYNSPLHF
TRBV2	11	TRBJ1-2	CASSGDYGYTF
TRBV6-4	16	TRBJ1-2	CASSEALSVGGYGYTF
TRBV7-9	13	TRBJ2-7	CASSLTTNYEQYF
TRBV4-1	16	TRBJ2-1	CASSQVSGRAGNEQFF
TRBV7-3	14	TRBJ2-3	CASSPAGGTDTQYF
TRBV9	16	TRBJ1-1	CASSVGDRAWNTEAFF
TRBV6-4	13	TRBJ2-1	CASSRDLYNEQFF
TRBV6-1	14	TRBJ2-1	CASSGIGLRNEQFF
TRBV7-6	14	TRBJ1-5	CASSLTTGDQPQHF
TRBV5-1	16	TRBJ2-7	CASSSRVAGTSYEQYF
TRBV27	15	TRBJ2-7	CASRARTGGSYEQYF
TRBV30	15	TRBJ2-2	CAWSRGSKNTGELFF
TRBV5-1	15	TRBJ2-1	CASSDPSGTGNEQFF
TRBV6-1	15	TRBJ2-7	CASALGGGRVYEQYF
TRBV18	14	TRBJ2-3	CASSAGGATDTQYF
TRBV29-1	15	TRBJ2-1	CSARQGLAGFNEQFF
TRBV29-1	14	.	CSVEVLTDSYEQYF
TRBV7-9	17	TRBJ2-1	CASSLGFQWDQRDEQFF
TRBV9	18	TRBJ2-6	CASSVTSGRARGANVLTF
TRBV19	15	TRBJ2-7	CASSIGSGTLREQYF
TRBV28	12	TRBJ1-4	CASSQGYEKLFF
TRBV6-1	15	TRBJ2-3	CASRSSGTGADTQYF
TRBV7-9	15	TRBJ2-5	CASSLVAGGQETQYF
TRBV6-6	11	TRBJ2-7	CASKTGGEQYF
TRBV5-8	13	TRBJ2-7	CASTGANGGEQYF
TRBV4-1	12	TRBJ2-5	CASSQNRDSQYF
TRBV7-2	12	TRBJ2-2	CASSFGPGELFF
TRBV28	12	TRBJ2-7	CASTTRPNEQYF
TRBV19	19	TRBJ2-6	CASSIVSGRTNSGANVLTF
TRBV4-1	14	TRBJ2-7	CASSHSWTPYEQYF
TRBV5-4	15	TRBJ2-3	CASSLGPGITDTQYF
TRBV18	15	TRBJ2-2	CASSPNGEGTGELFF
TRBV14	13	TRBJ2-7	CASSQDLDREQYF
TRBV5-6	13	TRBJ2-5	CASSLAAQETQYF
TRBV4-1	16	TRBJ2-7	CASSLSRSRNSYEQYF
TRBV29-1	14	.	CSGQLAGGPGEQYF
TRBV7-8	22	TRBJ2-1	CASSTGTGIIRRRVFSYNEQFF
TRBV5-6	15	TRBJ1-1	CASSAAGGLNTEAFF
TRBV6-6	14	TRBJ1-4	CASSVGAEPEKLFF
TRBV9	15	TRBJ2-7	CASSVGLAGPYEQYF
TRBV18	13	TRBJ2-3	CASSPPSPDTQYF
TRBV5-1	13	TRBJ2-7	CASSQGGVREQYF